This section outlines one T cell receptor beta chain sequence together with its context. Its antigen remains unknown. The entirety of the isolated RNA underwent reverse transcription, so expressed TCRB transcripts were sequenced. Clones were read by immunoSEQ multiplex PCR, and TCRdb kept only the in-frame ones, dropping some. The sample consists of 300,000 to 350,000 clones, approximately 10% of them appearing once. The record originates from a study of beta chain features in type 1 diabetes. Overall study: Summed over all samples, the examined sorted cells came to 95 million to 120 million. General study results and limits: Sequencing the cDNA could make cells with high TCR expression show up more than they should. TCRB CDR3s were moderately but significantly shorter in Type 1 diabetes patients in all four CD4+ subsets.

The receptor was isolated from a man aged 25-40 years with type 1 diabetes. Sequences were obtained from central memory CD4+ T cells from blood.

CDR3 sequence: CASSSAGQGWVRGYTF. In DNA, the CDR3 is TGTGCCAGCAGCTCAGCTGGACAGGGATGGGTGCGCGGCTACACCTTC. V gene TRBV7-2 combines with J gene TRBJ1-2; TRBD1 aligns across 8 bases. This CDR3 is 16 amino acids long. The J segment lost 8 bases and the V segment lost 4 bases, leaving 15 bases of the junction unmatched. The germline V gene encodes CDR1 SGHTA and CDR2 FQGNSA.